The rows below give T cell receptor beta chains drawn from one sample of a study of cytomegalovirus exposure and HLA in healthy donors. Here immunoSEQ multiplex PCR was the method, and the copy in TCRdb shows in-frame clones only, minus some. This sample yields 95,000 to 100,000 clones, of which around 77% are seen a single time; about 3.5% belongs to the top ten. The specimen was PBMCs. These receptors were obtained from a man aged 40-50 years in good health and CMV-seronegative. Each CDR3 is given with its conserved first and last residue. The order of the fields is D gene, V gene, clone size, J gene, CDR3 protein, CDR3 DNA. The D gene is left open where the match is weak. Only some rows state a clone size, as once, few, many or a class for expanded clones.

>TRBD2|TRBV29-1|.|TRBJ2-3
CSVVLAGGTDTQYF
TGCAGCGTTGTATTAGCGGGAGGGACAGATACGCAGTATTTT
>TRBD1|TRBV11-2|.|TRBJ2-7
CASSLSPGQGYEQYF
TGTGCCAGCAGCTTAAGCCCGGGACAGGGCTACGAGCAGTACTTC
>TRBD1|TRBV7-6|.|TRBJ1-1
CASSLGRQGKLWAEAFF
TGTGCCAGCAGCTTAGGAAGACAGGGGAAACTTTGGGCTGAAGCTTTCTTT
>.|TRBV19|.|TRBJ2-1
CASSNPLASSYNEQFF
TGTGCCAGTAGTAACCCCCTAGCAAGCTCCTACAATGAGCAGTTCTTC
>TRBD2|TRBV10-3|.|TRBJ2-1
CAIGTSGGYNEQFF
TGTGCCATCGGGACTAGCGGGGGGTACAATGAGCAGTTCTTC
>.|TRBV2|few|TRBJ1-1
CASSVEVTEAFF
TGTGCCAGCAGTGTAGAAGTGACTGAAGCTTTCTTT
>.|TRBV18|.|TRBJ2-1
CASSPEWSYNEQFF
TGTGCCAGCTCACCAGAGTGGTCCTACAATGAGCAGTTCTTC
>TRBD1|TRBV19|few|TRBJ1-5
CASSLGDRAQPQHF
TGTGCCAGTAGTTTGGGAGACAGGGCGCAGCCCCAGCATTTT
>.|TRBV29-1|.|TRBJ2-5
CSVDSGIGLETQYF
TGCAGCGTTGACTCAGGTATAGGTCTCGAGACCCAGTACTTC
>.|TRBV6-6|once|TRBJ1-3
CASRKQGEGSGNTIYF
TGTGCCAGCAGAAAACAGGGAGAGGGCTCTGGAAACACCATATATTTT
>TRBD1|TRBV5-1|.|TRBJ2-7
CASSLGQGAYEQYF
TGCGCCAGCAGCTTGGGACAGGGCGCCTACGAGCAGTACTTC
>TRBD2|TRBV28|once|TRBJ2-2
CASSLRKVLAGGPIGELFF
TGTGCCAGCAGTTTGCGCAAAGTCCTAGCGGGAGGGCCAATCGGGGAGCTGTTTTTT
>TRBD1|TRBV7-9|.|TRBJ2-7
CASSLGDRGDSRDEQYF
TGTGCCAGCAGCTTAGGAGACAGGGGCGACAGCAGAGACGAGCAGTACTTC
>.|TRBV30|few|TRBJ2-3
CAWNGDSTDTQYF
TGTGCCTGGAACGGGGACTCCACAGATACGCAGTATTTT
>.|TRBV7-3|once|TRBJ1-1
CASSLIQNTEAFF
TGTGCCAGCAGCTTGATACAGAACACTGAAGCTTTCTTT
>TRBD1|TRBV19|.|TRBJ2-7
CASSPGQGPFSEQYF
TGTGCCAGTAGCCCCGGACAGGGCCCCTTCTCCGAGCAGTACTTC
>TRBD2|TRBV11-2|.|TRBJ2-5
CASSLPSGRVETQYF
TGTGCCAGCAGCTTACCTAGCGGGAGGGTGGAGACCCAGTACTTC
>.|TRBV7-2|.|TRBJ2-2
CASSLARMSGNTGELFF
TGTGCCAGCAGCTTAGCTAGGATGTCGGGGAACACCGGGGAGCTGTTTTTT
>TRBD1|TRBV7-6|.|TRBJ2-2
CASSQGQGNTGELFF
TGTGCCAGCAGCCAAGGACAGGGAAACACCGGGGAGCTGTTTTTT
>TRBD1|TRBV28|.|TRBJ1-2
CASSQMGGQGSGYTF
TGTGCCAGCAGTCAAATGGGGGGACAGGGGTCTGGCTACACCTTC
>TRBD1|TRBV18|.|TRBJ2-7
CASSLGQGVGYEQYF
TGTGCCAGCTCACTCGGACAGGGGGTAGGCTACGAGCAGTACTTC
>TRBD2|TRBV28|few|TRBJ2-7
CASSLVAGDNEQYF
TGTGCCAGCAGTTTGGTAGCGGGAGACAACGAGCAGTACTTC
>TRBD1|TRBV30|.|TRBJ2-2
CACRTGNTGELFF
TGTGCCTGCCGGACAGGGAACACCGGGGAGCTGTTTTTT
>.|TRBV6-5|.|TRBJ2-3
CASSYSWAVGDGTQYF
TGTGCCAGCAGTTACTCGTGGGCAGTGGGAGACGGTACGCAGTATTTT
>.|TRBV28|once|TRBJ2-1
CASSFRGNEQFF
TGTGCCAGCAGTTTCCGGGGAAATGAGCAGTTCTTC
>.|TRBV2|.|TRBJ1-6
CASSDRGGNSPLHF
TGTGCCAGCAGTGATAGGGGGGGTAATTCACCCCTCCACTTT
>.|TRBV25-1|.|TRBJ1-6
CASSEVGREDHSPLHF
TGTGCCAGCAGTGAAGTTGGCAGGGAGGACCATTCACCCCTCCACTTT
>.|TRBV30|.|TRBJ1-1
CAWRVAGNTEAFF
TGTGCCTGGAGGGTGGCAGGGAACACTGAAGCTTTCTTT
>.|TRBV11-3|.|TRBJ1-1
CASSLNALTGTEAFF
TGTGCCAGCAGCTTAAACGCGCTTACGGGCACTGAAGCTTTCTTT
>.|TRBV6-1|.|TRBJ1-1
CASSETGITEAFF
TGTGCCAGCAGTGAAACAGGGATCACTGAAGCTTTCTTT
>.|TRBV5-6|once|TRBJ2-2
CASSLVGPGELFF
TGTGCCAGCAGCTTGGTGGGGCCCGGGGAGCTGTTTTTT
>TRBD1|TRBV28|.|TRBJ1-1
CASSNPGQMNTEAFF
TGTGCCAGCAGTAATCCGGGACAGATGAACACTGAAGCTTTCTTT
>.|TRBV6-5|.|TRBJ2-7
CASSYSFGEQYF
TGTGCCAGCAGTTACTCATTCGGCGAGCAGTACTTC
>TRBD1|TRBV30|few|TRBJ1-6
CAWSQRQGSANSPLHF
TGTGCCTGGAGTCAAAGACAGGGGTCGGCTAATTCACCCCTCCACTTT
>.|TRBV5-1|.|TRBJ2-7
CASSFWAAPYEQYF
TGCGCCAGCAGCTTTTGGGCAGCCCCCTACGAGCAGTACTTC
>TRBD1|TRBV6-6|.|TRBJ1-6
CASSYGTGAPNSPLHF
TGTGCCAGCAGTTACGGGACAGGGGCTCCTAATTCACCCCTCCACTTT
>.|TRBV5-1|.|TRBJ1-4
CASSLKAGSNEKLFF
TGCGCCAGCAGCTTGAAAGCGGGTTCTAATGAAAAACTGTTTTTT
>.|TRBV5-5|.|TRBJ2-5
CASSLVALETQYF
TGTGCCAGCAGCTTGGTGGCTCTGGAGACCCAGTACTTC
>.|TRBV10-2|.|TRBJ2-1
CAGGGEGQANEQFF
TGCGCCGGAGGGGGGGAGGGCCAGGCAAATGAGCAGTTCTTC
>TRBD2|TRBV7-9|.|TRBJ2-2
CASTAAGGNTGELFF
TGTGCCAGCACCGCGGCGGGGGGGAACACCGGGGAGCTGTTTTTT
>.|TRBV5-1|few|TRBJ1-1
CASSARGGYTEAFF
TGCGCCAGCAGCGCCCGCGGGGGCTACACTGAAGCTTTCTTT
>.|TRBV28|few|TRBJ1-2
CASTLGNYGYTF
TGTGCCAGCACTTTGGGCAACTATGGCTACACCTTC
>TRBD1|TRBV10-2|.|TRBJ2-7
CASALQGVLSYEQYF
TGCGCCAGCGCCTTACAGGGGGTCCTCTCCTACGAGCAGTACTTC
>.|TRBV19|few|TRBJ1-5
CASTLDSGGYQPQHF
TGTGCCAGTACCTTGGACAGTGGGGGATATCAGCCCCAGCATTTT
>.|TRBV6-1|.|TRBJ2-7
CASRLTGPLSYEQYF
TGTGCCAGCAGATTGACAGGCCCTCTTTCCTACGAGCAGTACTTC
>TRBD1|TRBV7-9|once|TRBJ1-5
CSSSDGTGAPHF
TGTTCCAGCAGCGACGGGACAGGGGCCCCGCATTTT
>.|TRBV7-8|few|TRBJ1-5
CASSGYGLNSNQPQHF
TGTGCCAGCAGCGGTTACGGACTGAATAGCAATCAGCCCCAGCATTTT
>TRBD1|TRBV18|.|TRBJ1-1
CASSPDRVDGEAFF
TGTGCCAGCTCACCTGACAGGGTAGACGGAGAAGCTTTCTTT
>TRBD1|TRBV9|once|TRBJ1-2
CASSSTGGNYGYTF
TGTGCCAGCAGCTCCACAGGGGGGAACTATGGCTACACCTTC
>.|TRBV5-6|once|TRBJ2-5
CASSPGVGEETQYF
TGTGCCAGCAGCCCGGGGGTGGGGGAAGAGACCCAGTACTTC
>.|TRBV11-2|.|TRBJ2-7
CASSTQGQGIEQYF
TGTGCCAGCAGCACCCAAGGGCAGGGAATCGAGCAGTACTTC
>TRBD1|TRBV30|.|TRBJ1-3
CAWIVQGTGNTIYF
TGTGCCTGGATAGTACAGGGGACTGGAAACACCATATATTTT
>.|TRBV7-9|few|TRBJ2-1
CASSFEGGGARAEQFF
TGTGCCAGCAGCTTCGAAGGCGGTGGGGCTAGGGCCGAGCAGTTCTTC
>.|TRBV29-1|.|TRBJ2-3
CSGALAADTQYF
TGCAGCGGGGCACTAGCTGCAGATACGCAGTATTTT
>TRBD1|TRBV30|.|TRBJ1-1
CAWSVHGGQGTEAFF
TGTGCCTGGAGTGTACATGGAGGACAGGGGACTGAAGCTTTCTTT
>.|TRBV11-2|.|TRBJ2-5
CASSLGEDRSQETQYF
TGTGCCAGCAGCTTAGGGGAGGACAGGTCCCAAGAGACCCAGTACTTC